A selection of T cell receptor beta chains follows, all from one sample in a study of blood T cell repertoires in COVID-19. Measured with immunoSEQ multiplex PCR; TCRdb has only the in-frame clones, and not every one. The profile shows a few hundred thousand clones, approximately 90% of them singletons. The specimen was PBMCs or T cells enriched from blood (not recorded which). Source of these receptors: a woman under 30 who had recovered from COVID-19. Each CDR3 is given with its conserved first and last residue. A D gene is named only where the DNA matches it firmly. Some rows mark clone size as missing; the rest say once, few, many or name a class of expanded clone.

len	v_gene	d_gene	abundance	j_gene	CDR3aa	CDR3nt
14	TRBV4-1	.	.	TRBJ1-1	CASSQGESNTEAFF	TGCGCCAGCAGCCAAGGAGAAAGTAACACTGAAGCTTTCTTT
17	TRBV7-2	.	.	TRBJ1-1	CASSLEWAGWADTEAFF	TGTGCCAGCAGCTTAGAGTGGGCAGGGTGGGCGGACACTGAAGCTTTCTTT
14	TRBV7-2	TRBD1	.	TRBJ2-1	CASSLSRGPNEQFF	TGTGCCAGCAGCTTAAGCAGGGGGCCTAATGAGCAGTTCTTC
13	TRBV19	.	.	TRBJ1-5	CASTVRAGQPQHF	TGTGCCAGTACCGTAAGGGCGGGACAGCCCCAGCATTTT
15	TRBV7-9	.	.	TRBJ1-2	CASSLVPGANYGYTF	TGTGCCAGCAGCTTAGTCCCAGGGGCTAACTATGGCTACACCTTC
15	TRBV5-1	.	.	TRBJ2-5	CASSLALVEEETQYF	TGCGCCAGCAGCTTGGCCCTCGTTGAGGAAGAGACCCAGTACTTC
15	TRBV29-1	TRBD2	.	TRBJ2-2	CSVDLAGANTGELFF	TGCAGCGTGGACCTAGCGGGGGCGAACACCGGGGAGCTGTTTTTT
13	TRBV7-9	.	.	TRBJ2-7	CATRPRLSYEQYF	TGTGCCACACGTCCCAGGTTATCCTACGAGCAGTACTTC
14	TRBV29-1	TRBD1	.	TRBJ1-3	CSVSRDSSGNTIYF	TGCAGCGTCTCCCGGGACAGCTCTGGAAACACCATATATTTT
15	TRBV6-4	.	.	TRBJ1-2	CASRDDSAGYYGYTF	TGTGCCAGCAGGGATGACTCGGCAGGGTACTATGGCTACACCTTC
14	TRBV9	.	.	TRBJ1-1	CASSVQERHTEAFF	TGTGCCAGCAGCGTCCAGGAAAGACACACTGAAGCTTTCTTT
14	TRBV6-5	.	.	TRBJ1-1	CASSYGGGNTEAFF	TGTGCCAGCAGTTACGGGGGGGGGAACACTGAAGCTTTCTTT
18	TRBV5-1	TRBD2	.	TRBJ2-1	CASSSGLAGGWSYNEQFF	TGCGCCAGCAGCTCAGGACTAGCGGGGGGATGGTCCTACAATGAGCAGTTCTTC
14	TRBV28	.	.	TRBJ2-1	CASRDGTSYNEQFF	TGTGCCAGCAGAGACGGGACATCCTACAATGAGCAGTTCTTC
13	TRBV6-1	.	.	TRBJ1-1	CASSEQLNTEAFF	TGTGCCAGCAGTGAACAGTTGAACACTGAAGCTTTCTTT
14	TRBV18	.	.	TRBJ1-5	CASSPGNGRQPQHF	TGTGCCAGCTCACCAGGGAACGGGAGGCAGCCCCAGCATTTT
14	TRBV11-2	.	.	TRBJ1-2	CASSLGLAADGYTF	TGTGCCAGCAGCTTAGGACTTGCGGCGGATGGCTACACCTTC
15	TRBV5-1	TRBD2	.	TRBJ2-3	CASTSSGTSGDTQYF	TGCGCCAGCACGTCATCAGGGACTAGCGGAGATACGCAGTATTTT
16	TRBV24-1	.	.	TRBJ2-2	CATSDLSTGVAGELFF	TGTGCCACCAGTGATTTATCTACAGGCGTCGCCGGGGAGCTGTTTTTT
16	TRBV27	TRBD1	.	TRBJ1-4	CASSGRDRGLDGKLFF	TGTGCCAGCAGTGGGCGGGACAGGGGCCTTGATGGAAAACTGTTTTTT
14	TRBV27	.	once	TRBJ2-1	CASSLGGNDNEQFF	TGTGCCAGCAGTTTAGGGGGGAACGACAATGAGCAGTTCTTC
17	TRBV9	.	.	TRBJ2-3	CASSLRRGGPFTDTQYF	TGTGCCAGCAGTCTTAGACGCGGGGGCCCGTTCACAGATACGCAGTATTTT
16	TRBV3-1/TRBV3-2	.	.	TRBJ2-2	CASSQASRGGAGELFF	TGTGCCAGCAGCCAAGCATCGAGGGGGGGCGCCGGGGAGCTGTTTTTT
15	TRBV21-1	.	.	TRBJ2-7	CASSNSPFTGYEQYF	TGTGCCAGCAGCAACTCCCCCTTCACGGGCTACGAGCAGTACTTC
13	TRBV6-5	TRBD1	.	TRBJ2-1	CASSLSRGNEQFF	TGTGCCAGCAGTTTAAGCAGGGGGAATGAGCAGTTCTTC
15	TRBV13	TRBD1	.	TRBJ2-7	CASSSDRTRPGEQYF	TGTGCCAGCAGCTCGGACAGGACTCGACCGGGTGAGCAGTACTTC
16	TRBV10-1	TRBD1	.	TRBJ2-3	CASRPDRGEPTDTQYF	TGCGCCAGCAGACCAGACAGGGGGGAACCCACAGATACGCAGTATTTT
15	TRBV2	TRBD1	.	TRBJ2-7	CASSERTGVYYEQYF	TGTGCCAGCAGTGAACGGACAGGGGTCTACTACGAGCAGTACTTC
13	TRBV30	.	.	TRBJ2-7	CAWDQGSSYEQYF	TGTGCCTGGGACCAGGGTAGCTCCTACGAGCAGTACTTC
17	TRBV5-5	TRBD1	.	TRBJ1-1	CASRAGGTGGGLVEAFF	TGTGCCAGCAGGGCAGGAGGTACAGGGGGCGGGTTAGTGGAAGCTTTCTTT
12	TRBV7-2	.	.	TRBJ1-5	CASSHANQPQHF	TGTGCCAGCAGTCACGCGAATCAGCCCCAGCATTTT
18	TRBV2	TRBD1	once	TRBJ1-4	CASSESGTGATTNEKLFF	TGTGCCAGCAGTGAATCCGGGACAGGAGCGACAACTAATGAAAAACTGTTTTTT
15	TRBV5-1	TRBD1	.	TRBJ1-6	CASSLDGTGVSPLHF	TGCGCCAGCAGCTTGGACGGGACAGGGGTCTCACCCCTCCACTTT
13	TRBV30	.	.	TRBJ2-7	CAWSVTGVNEQYF	TGTGCCTGGAGTGTAACCGGGGTTAACGAGCAGTACTTC
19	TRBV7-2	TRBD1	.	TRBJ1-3	CASSLRPPIQGLSGNTIYF	TGTGCCAGCAGCTTGCGCCCCCCAATACAGGGGCTCTCTGGAAACACCATATATTTT
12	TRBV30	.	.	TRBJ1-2	CAWSKALEGYTF	TGTGCCTGGAGTAAAGCCTTGGAGGGCTACACCTTC
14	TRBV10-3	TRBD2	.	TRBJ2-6	CATLGGAGANVLTF	TGTGCCACCTTGGGGGGGGCTGGGGCCAACGTCCTGACTTTC
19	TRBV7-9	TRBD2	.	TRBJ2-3	CASSSRRVAGGSTADTQYF	TGTGCCAGCAGTTCAAGGAGGGTAGCGGGAGGATCTACGGCAGATACGCAGTATTTT
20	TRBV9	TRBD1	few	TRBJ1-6	CASSLDPTGQPSSYNSPLHF	TGTGCCAGCAGCTTAGACCCGACGGGACAGCCGAGCTCCTATAATTCACCCCTCCACTTT
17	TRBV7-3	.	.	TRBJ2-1	CASSLTLEGPGYNEQFF	TGTGCCAGCAGCTTAACGTTAGAAGGGCCAGGGTACAATGAGCAGTTCTTC
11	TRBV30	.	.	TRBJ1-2	CACYRTDGYTF	TGTGCCTGCTACAGGACCGATGGCTACACCTTC
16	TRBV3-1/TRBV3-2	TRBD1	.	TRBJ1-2	CASSQMGQGPNGFYTF	TGTGCCAGCAGCCAAATGGGACAGGGGCCGAACGGCTTCTACACCTTC
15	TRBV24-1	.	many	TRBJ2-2	CATSDLGRDTGELFF	TGTGCCACCAGTGATTTGGGCAGGGACACCGGGGAGCTGTTTTTT
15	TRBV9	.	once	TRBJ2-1	CASSVGAPPGDEQFF	TGTGCCAGCAGCGTAGGGGCCCCGCCGGGGGATGAGCAGTTCTTC
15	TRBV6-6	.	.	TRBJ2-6	CASSPQGNGANVLTF	TGTGCCAGCAGTCCCCAGGGTAATGGGGCCAACGTCCTGACTTTC
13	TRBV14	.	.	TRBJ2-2	CASSHRVTGELFF	TGTGCCAGCAGCCACAGGGTCACCGGGGAGCTGTTTTTT
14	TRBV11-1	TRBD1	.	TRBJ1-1	CASSFQGAGTEAFF	TGTGCCAGCAGCTTCCAGGGGGCGGGAACTGAAGCTTTCTTT
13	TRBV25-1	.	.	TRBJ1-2	CASSDPLRGGYTF	TGTGCCAGCAGTGATCCGCTGCGGGGTGGCTACACCTTC
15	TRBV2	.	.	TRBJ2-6	CASSVLGSGANVLTF	TGTGCCAGCAGCGTCCTAGGCTCTGGGGCCAACGTCCTGACTTTC
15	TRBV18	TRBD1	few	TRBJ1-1	CASSPGTGANTEAFF	TGTGCCAGCTCACCCGGGACAGGAGCGAACACTGAAGCTTTCTTT
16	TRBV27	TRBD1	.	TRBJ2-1	CASSWGGTGVYNEQFF	TGTGCCAGCAGCTGGGGGGGGACAGGGGTCTACAATGAGCAGTTCTTC
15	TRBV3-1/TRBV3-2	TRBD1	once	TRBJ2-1	CASSLRQGAYNEQFF	TGTGCCAGCAGCCTAAGACAGGGGGCGTACAATGAGCAGTTCTTC
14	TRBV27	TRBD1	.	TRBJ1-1	CASSQTGTNTEAFF	TGTGCCAGCAGTCAGACAGGGACCAACACTGAAGCTTTCTTT
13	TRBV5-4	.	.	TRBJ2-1	CASSSAGGNEQFF	TGTGCCAGCAGCTCTGCTGGGGGGAATGAGCAGTTCTTC
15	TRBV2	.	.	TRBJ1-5	CASSDHRANHQPQHF	TGTGCCAGCAGTGATCACAGGGCTAATCATCAGCCCCAGCATTTT